These 32 T cell receptor beta chains were sequenced from one sample in a study of Graves' ophthalmopathy and Graves' hyperthyroidism. The sequenced template was RNA, covering the TCR beta CDR3 region. Second-round multiplex PCR came after first-round RT-PCR with HTBI primers. TCRdb reprocessed the multiplex PCR reads via MiXCR and lists one record per CDR3 protein. The sample contains a few hundred thousand distinct CDR3 sequences, about a sixth of which appear only once. The sequencing input was peripheral blood. Source of these receptors: a woman between 18 and 30 years old with Graves' ophthalmopathy.

This clonotype has at least ten counts. The rearrangement joins TRBV6-5 to TRBJ1-5; TRBD1 is a possible D gene (6 bases). V was pared by 2 bases and J by 6 bases, with 17 bases between. The CDR3 runs 16 residues. Germline CDR1 and CDR2: MNHEY and SVGAGI. The CDR3 loop is CASSYGGPGGSQPQHF. CDR3 nucleotides: TGTGCCAGCAGTTACGGGGGACCGGGGGGCTCTCAGCCCCAGCATTTT.

This clonotype was counted many times. The chain recombines TRBV6-2 or TRBV6-3 with TRBJ2-2, with a possible D match to TRBD2 (6 bases). The CDR3 loop spans 17 amino acids. V shed 3 bases and J shed 0 bases, with 14 bases lying between them. Germline V lookup: CDR1 MNHEY, CDR2 SVGEGT. The CDR3 loop reads CASSYSKRVTNTGELFF. The CDR3 nucleotides read TGTGCCAGCAGTTATTCGAAGCGGGTGACGAACACCGGGGAGCTGTTTTTT.

There are many counts of this clonotype. The genes are TRBV6-2 or TRBV6-3 and TRBJ1-1; no clear D. Germline V gives CDR1 MNHEY, CDR2 SVGEGT. Trimming removed 8 bases from V and 1 base from J, with 11 bases in between. The CDR3 extends over 13 amino acids. For the CDR3, the DNA is TGTGCCAGCCTAGCCAACAAGAACACTGAAGCTTTCTTT. This gives the protein CASLANKNTEAFF.

The table lists this clonotype with many counts. This chain joins TRBV6-2 or TRBV6-3 and TRBJ2-5, with D perhaps assigned TRBD1 or TRBD2 (5 bases each). Per germline, CDR1 MNHEY and CDR2 SVGEGT. The CDR3 covers 13 residues. V was trimmed by 7 bases and J by 5 bases, leaving 14 bases between them. The CDR3 nucleotides read TGTGCCAGCACCCCGGGACCGAAGGAGACCCAGTACTTC. Translation: CASTPGPKETQYF.

This clonotype was seen repeatedly, ten times or more. This chain links TRBV10-2 with TRBJ2-5; no definite D call. V gave up 8 bases and J gave up 0 bases, with 4 bases separating them. In germline, CDR1 is WSHSY, CDR2 SAAADI. The CDR3 sequence is 11 residues long. CDR3 bases: TGCGCCAGCGGATACCAAGAGACCCAGTACTTC. Translating it yields CASGYQETQYF.

This clonotype was seen many times. This chain joins TRBV27 and TRBJ1-5; TRBD1 might be the D (6 bases). Trimming stripped 1 base from V and 5 bases from J, with 6 bases between. Germline values: CDR1 MNHEY, CDR2 SMNVEV (reference sequence). This CDR3 region has 13 residues. The CDR3 DNA is TGTGCCAGCAGTTTATACAGGGATCAGCCCCAGCATTTT. It yields the protein CASSLYRDQPQHF.

This clonotype was seen ten or more times. The chain joins TRBV6-2 or TRBV6-3 to TRBJ2-1; TRBD2 matches 14 bases. Germline V gene data show CDR1 as MNHEY and CDR2 as SVGEGT. With V trimmed by 0 bases and J by 7 bases, 5 bases remained unmatched. The CDR3 loop spans 17 amino acids. The CDR3 DNA follows: TGTGCCAGCAGTTACTCCAGACTAGCGGGGGGGAATAATGAGCAGTTCTTC. Translating it yields CASSYSRLAGGNNEQFF.

This clonotype was seen at least ten times. The junction shows a germline mismatch at one end, possibly a read error. This chain links TRBV20-1 with TRBJ2-5, with D perhaps TRBD1 (5 bases). Germline CDR1 is DFQATT and CDR2 is SNEGSKA (reference sequence). The CDR3 is 14 amino acids. CDR3 sequence (DNA): TGCAGTGCTAGAGGCGGACAACCGCAAGAGGCCCAGTACTTC. Protein sequence: CSARGGQPQEAQYF.

This clonotype was counted ten times or more. The chain has TRBV28 and TRBJ1-3, with D uncertain. The CDR3 has 16 amino acids. V was trimmed by 1 base and J by 2 bases, leaving 12 bases between them. The V gene's germline CDR1 is MDHEN and CDR2 SYDVKM. The chain's CDR3 is CASSLLSGSAGNTIYF. CDR3 DNA sequence: TGTGCCAGCAGTTTATTATCGGGGAGTGCTGGAAACACCATATATTTT. Based on the CDR3 plus reference TRBV28 and TRBJ1-3, the full variable domain is DVKVTQSSRYLVKRTGEKVFLECVQDMDHENMFWYRQDPGLGLRLIYFSYDVKMKEKGDIPEGYSVSREKKERFSLILESASTNQTSMYLCASSLLSGSAGNTIYFGEGSWLTVV.

This clonotype was found many times. The chain has TRBV4-3 and TRBJ1-6; tentative D call: TRBD1 (6 bases). The germline gives CDR1 LGHNA, CDR2 YSLEER. The CDR3 runs 15 residues. V lost 1 base, J lost 4 bases, and 8 bases lay in between. This CDR3 is CASSQGDKYNSPLHF. The CDR3 DNA reads TGCGCCAGCAGCCAAGGGGACAAATATAATTCACCCCTCCACTTT.

V gene TRBV28 combines with J gene TRBJ2-7; no reliable D call. The CDR3 extends over 14 amino acids. Germline lookup yields CDR1 MDHEN and CDR2 SYDVKM. Deletions cut 3 bases from V and 4 bases from J, with 13 bases between. The CDR3 bases are TGTGCCAGCAGTTTCCCCGGACCCTTATACGAGCAGTACTTC. Translated: CASSFPGPLYEQYF.

This clonotype was observed many times. This chain links TRBV25-1 with TRBJ2-2; perhaps TRBD2 as D (7 bases). V dropped 6 bases and J dropped 7 bases, with 21 bases sitting between them. Germline CDR1 and CDR2: MGHDK and SYGVNS. There are 16 residues in the CDR3. CDR3 region: CASRPEGEGFGGELFF. CDR3 nucleotide sequence: TGTGCCAGCAGACCAGAGGGGGAGGGGTTTGGCGGGGAGCTGTTTTTT.

This clonotype appeared many times. The chain carries TRBV28 and TRBJ1-5; no clear D gene. V dropped 6 bases and J dropped 8 bases, with 20 bases sitting between them. Germline V gene sequence: CDR1 MDHEN, CDR2 SYDVKM. The length of the CDR3 is 15 residues. The CDR3 DNA follows: TGTGCCAGCAGATACGCCAGTTCCCTGCGGAAGCCCCAGCATTTT. Protein product: CASRYASSLRKPQHF.

This clonotype was recorded many times. V and J are TRBV5-4 and TRBJ2-7; TRBD1 is a possible D gene (6 bases). The CDR3 extends over 15 amino acids. Deletions cut 3 bases from V and 7 bases from J, with 20 bases between. Looked up from germline, CDR1 is SGHNT and CDR2 is YYREEE (reference sequence). The chain's CDR3 is CASSSPGTPVGEQYF. The CDR3 DNA is TGTGCCAGCAGCTCTCCCGGGACACCGGTGGGGGAGCAGTACTTC.

The rearrangement joins TRBV28 to TRBJ2-5; 10 bases are a match to TRBD1. Germline V gene sequence: CDR1 MDHEN, CDR2 SYDVKM. J gave up 5 bases and V 5 bases, and 8 bases lay outside the gene matches. This CDR3 has 15 amino acids. The CDR3 DNA reads TGTGCCAGCAGTCCGGGACAGGGGCCGGAGGAGACCCAGTACTTC. Protein sequence: CASSPGQGPEETQYF.

This clonotype has a count of ten or more. The chain uses TRBV12-3 or TRBV12-4 and TRBJ2-7, with D unclear. Trimming stripped 4 bases from V and 5 bases from J, with 12 bases between. This CDR3 has 13 residues. CDR3 protein: CASSSYPDHEQYF. The CDR3, as DNA: TGTGCCAGCAGTTCCTACCCCGATCACGAGCAGTACTTC.

The sample holds one count of this clonotype. This rearrangement joins TRBV7-9 to TRBJ1-1; D gene ambiguous. This CDR3 spans 13 amino acids. CDR1 SEHNR and CDR2 FQNEAQ come from the germline V gene (reference sequence). V was trimmed by 5 bases and J by 7 bases, leaving 14 bases between them. CDR3: CASSTGSFIEAFF. The DNA for the CDR3 is TGTGCCAGCAGCACCGGGTCCTTTATTGAAGCTTTCTTT.

The sample holds many counts of this clonotype. J is TRBJ2-7 and V is TRBV28, with D unresolved. The CDR3 totals 12 residues. With 6 bases removed from V and 3 bases from J, the gap between germline ends came to 9 bases. Germline V gene data show CDR1 as MDHEN and CDR2 as SYDVKM. The DNA of the CDR3 is TGTGCCAGCAGCCTAGGGATCTACGAGCAGTACTTC. It translates to CASSLGIYEQYF. The complete variable domain, with remaining parts taken from reference TRBV28 and TRBJ2-7, reads DVKVTQSSRYLVKRTGEKVFLECVQDMDHENMFWYRQDPGLGLRLIYFSYDVKMKEKGDIPEGYSVSREKKERFSLILESASTNQTSMYLCASSLGIYEQYFGPGTRLTVT.

This clonotype was seen at least ten times. The chain couples TRBV11-2 to TRBJ2-7; 10 nucleotides align to TRBD2. This CDR3 has 17 amino acids. V dropped 5 bases and J dropped 5; count of bases not matched to a gene: 15. CDR1 is SGHAT and CDR2 is FQNNGV in the germline V gene. The CDR3 nucleotides read TGTGCCAGCAGCCCCCTAGCGGGAGCTCCCGGAGCCCACGAGCAGTACTTC. It encodes CASSPLAGAPGAHEQYF.

This clonotype has ten or more counts. The J gene is TRBJ1-1, the V gene TRBV6-5; D unresolved. Germline V gene data show CDR1 as MNHEY and CDR2 as SVGAGI. This CDR3 is 14 amino acids long. V lost 2 bases and J 3 bases, leaving 10 bases between the germline ends. The CDR3 DNA reads TGTGCCAGCAGTTACAGAGGCGGAGACACTGAAGCTTTCTTT. It is translated as CASSYRGGDTEAFF.

This clonotype was seen only once. The chain links TRBV28 to TRBJ2-7; no clear D. Trimming took 3 bases from V and 1 from J, leaving 13 bases between them. The V gene's germline CDR1 is MDHEN and CDR2 SYDVKM. The CDR3 runs to 15 residues. In DNA form, the CDR3 reads TGTGCCAGCAGTTTGCACCAGGCTGTATCCTACGAGCAGTACTTC. Translated: CASSLHQAVSYEQYF. Based on the CDR3 plus reference TRBV28 and TRBJ2-7, the full variable domain is DVKVTQSSRYLVKRTGEKVFLECVQDMDHENMFWYRQDPGLGLRLIYFSYDVKMKEKGDIPEGYSVSREKKERFSLILESASTNQTSMYLCASSLHQAVSYEQYFGPGTRLTVT.

This clonotype was observed many times. The chain has TRBV20-1 and TRBJ2-7; 12 bases are a match to TRBD2. Losses at the gene ends were 5 bases for V and 4 bases for J; bases not matched to a gene: 12. CDR1 and CDR2 (germline): DFQATT, SNEGSKA (reference sequence). The CDR3 sequence is 16 residues long. CDR3 coding DNA: TGCAGTGCTCCACCGGCTGCGACTAGCGGGAGATACGAGCAGTACTTC. Protein sequence: CSAPPAATSGRYEQYF.

Ten or more counts support this clonotype. The CDR3 spells CASSYLGSLVRSPLHF. Written as DNA, the CDR3 is TGTGCCAGCAGTTACTTAGGGTCTCTTGTTCGTTCACCCCTCCACTTT. The chain uses TRBV6-5 and TRBJ1-6; D unresolved. This CDR3 contains 16 residues. V was pared by 1 base and J by 9 bases, with 16 bases between. Germline V CDR1 and CDR2: MNHEY, SVGAGI.

This clonotype has ten or more counts. This rearrangement joins TRBV9 to TRBJ1-1, with D uncertain. V was clipped by 3 bases and J by 6 bases, with 9 bases between them. This CDR3 is built from 12 residues. The germline gives CDR1 SGDLS, CDR2 YYNGEE. Here the CDR3 reads CASSAGYSEAFF. The CDR3 DNA reads as TGTGCCAGCAGCGCGGGGTACTCTGAAGCTTTCTTT.

This clonotype has ten or more counts. The genes are TRBV19 and TRBJ2-5; 7 bases are a match to TRBD2. The CDR3 spans 15 residues. J lost 5 bases, V lost 7 bases, and 13 bases had no gene match. The germline V gene has CDR1 LNHDA and CDR2 SQIVND (reference sequence). The CDR3 coding sequence is TGTGCCAGTACCAAGAGGGGAGGGCCAGAGGAGACCCAGTACTTC. This codes for CASTKRGGPEETQYF.

There are many counts of this clonotype. V and J are TRBV6-5 and TRBJ2-7; D remains unclear. Germline CDR1 MNHEY, CDR2 SVGAGI. Between the trimmed V and J ends, which lost 6 bases and 2 bases, there was a span of 8 bases. The CDR3 has 12 residues. CDR3: CASRPDPYEQYF. The CDR3 coding sequence is TGTGCCAGCAGACCGGACCCCTACGAGCAGTACTTC.

At least ten counts were recorded for this clonotype. The gene calls are TRBV28 and TRBJ1-5; D is undetermined. The CDR3 extends over 15 amino acids. Trimming pared 2 bases from V and 3 bases from J, leaving 11 bases between. The germline V gene encodes CDR1 MDHEN and CDR2 SYDVKM. CDR3 region: CASSLPDGSNQPQHF. In DNA form, the CDR3 reads TGTGCCAGCAGTTTACCCGACGGTTCCAATCAGCCCCAGCATTTT.

This clonotype has a count of ten or more. The rearrangement joins TRBV24-1 to TRBJ2-7; 10 bases line up with TRBD2. CDR1 is KGHDR and CDR2 is SFDVKD in the germline V gene. V gave up 4 bases and J gave up 3 bases; unmatched junction bases: 5. This CDR3 has 15 amino acids. CDR3 amino acids: CATSDGLAGVYEQYF. The CDR3 DNA reads as TGTGCCACCAGTGACGGTCTAGCGGGAGTCTACGAGCAGTACTTC.

V is TRBV6-1 and J is TRBJ2-7, with 12 nucleotides matching TRBD2. The germline V gene has CDR1 MNHNS and CDR2 SASEGT. J lost 2 bases, V lost 0 bases, and 8 bases had no gene match. The CDR3 runs 18 residues. CDR3 region: CASSEALLAGGAAYEQYF. The CDR3 region has the DNA TGTGCCAGCAGTGAAGCGTTACTAGCGGGAGGAGCGGCCTACGAGCAGTACTTC.

This clonotype showed up many times. V gene TRBV11-2 combines with J gene TRBJ2-2; D remains unclear. CDR3 size: 14 residues. Trimming pared 0 bases from V and 1 base from J, leaving 3 bases between. The germline gives CDR1 SGHAT, CDR2 FQNNGV. The CDR3 sequence: CASSLDLNTGELFF. The DNA for the CDR3 is TGTGCCAGCAGCTTAGACCTGAACACCGGGGAGCTGTTTTTT.

The sample holds many counts of this clonotype. This chain joins TRBV6-5 and TRBJ2-2, with unresolved D. This CDR3 has 14 amino acids. The V gene's germline CDR1 is MNHEY and CDR2 SVGAGI. Trimming cost V 1 base and J 7 bases, with 10 bases left between them. The CDR3: CASSYFAASGELFF. The CDR3 region has the DNA TGTGCCAGCAGTTACTTTGCGGCAAGCGGGGAGCTGTTTTTT.

This clonotype was picked up many times. With a much larger clone just one base away, this may be a read error. No conserved phenylalanine or tryptophan ends this CDR3, so it is likely a read error. This rearrangement joins TRBV20-1 to TRBJ2-7; TRBD2 might be the D (6 bases). This CDR3 has 15 residues. In germline, CDR1 is DFQATT, CDR2 SNEGSKA (reference sequence). V gave up 0 bases and J gave up 3 bases, with 15 bases separating them. The CDR3 coding sequence is TGCAGTGCTAGAGATCTTGGAGGGAGAGGCTACGAGCAGTACCTC. Encoded protein: CSARDLGGRGYEQYL.